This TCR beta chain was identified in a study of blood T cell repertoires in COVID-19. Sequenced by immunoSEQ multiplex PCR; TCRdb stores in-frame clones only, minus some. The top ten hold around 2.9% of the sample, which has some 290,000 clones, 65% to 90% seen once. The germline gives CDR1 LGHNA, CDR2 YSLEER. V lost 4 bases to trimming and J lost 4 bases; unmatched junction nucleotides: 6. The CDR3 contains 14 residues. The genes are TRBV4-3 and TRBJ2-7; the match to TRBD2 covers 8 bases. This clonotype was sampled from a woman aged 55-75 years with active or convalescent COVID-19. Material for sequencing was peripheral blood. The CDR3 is CASSPGGAGYEQYF. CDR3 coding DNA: TGCGCCAGCAGCCCCGGGGGGGCGGGTTACGAGCAGTACTTC.